Shown below are 28 T cell receptor beta chains from a single sample sequenced in a study of beta chain features in type 1 diabetes. Every bit of the isolated RNA underwent reverse transcription, so sequencing read expressed TCRB transcripts. The repertoire was sequenced with immunoSEQ multiplex PCR; TCRdb's copy has only in-frame clones and lacks some. The sample has hundreds of thousands of clones; around an eighth are singletons. Regarding the study as a whole: Shorter TCRB CDR3s, moderately but significantly so, were found in Type 1 diabetes patients in all four CD4+ subsets.

No antigen has been assigned to these receptors. Sequencing was performed on naive CD4+ T cells from blood. The receptors come from a man aged 18 to 35 with type 1 diabetes.

CDR3 region: CASSYDSTDNQHF. In nucleotides, the CDR3 is TGTGCCAGCAGTTACGACAGTACGGACAACCAGCATTTT. The chain recombines TRBV6-5 with TRBJ1-5, with TRBD1 as a possible D gene (5 bases). Germline lookup yields CDR1 MNHEY and CDR2 SVGAGI. The length of the CDR3 is 13 residues. The ends were cut back, 2 bases at V and 12 bases at J, with 14 bases in the middle.

The gene calls are TRBV5-1 and TRBJ1-4; TRBD1 matches 9 bases. Germline-derived CDR1 and CDR2 are SGHRS and YFSETQ. J gave up 8 bases and V 4 bases, and 12 bases lay outside the gene matches. This CDR3 has 16 amino acids. Here the CDR3 DNA reads TGCGCCAGCAGCCCCACAGGGGGCGCAGCCAGGGAAAAACTGTTTTTT. Translation: CASSPTGGAAREKLFF.

This clone was seen a few times. V is TRBV5-1 and J is TRBJ2-7; 7 bases are shared with TRBD2. CDR3 length: 16 amino acids. Losses at the gene ends were 0 bases for V and 1 base for J; bases not matched to a gene: 7. CDR1 and CDR2 from the germline V gene are SGHRS and YFSETQ. CDR3 sequence (DNA): TGCGCCAGCAGCTTGGGATGGGGTAGCGGGTCCTACGAGCAGTACTTC. This codes for CASSLGWGSGSYEQYF. Based on the CDR3 plus reference TRBV5-1 and TRBJ2-7, the full variable domain is KAGVTQTPRYLIKTRGQQVTLSCSPISGHRSVSWYQQTPGQGLQFLFEYFSETQRNKGNFPGRFSGRQFSNSRSEMNVSTLELGDSALYLCASSLGWGSGSYEQYFGPGTRLTVT.

The rearrangement links TRBV2 to TRBJ1-6, with D possibly TRBD1 on 6 matching bases. The germline V gene has CDR1 SNHLY and CDR2 FYNNEI. CDR3 length equals 14 residues. Trimming left V 8 bases short and J 9 bases short, with 17 bases between. This CDR3 reads CASCVFGGGSPLHF. CDR3 nucleotides: TGTGCCAGCTGTGTATTTGGGGGCGGTTCACCCCTCCACTTT.

Only a few counts were recorded for this clone. The J gene is TRBJ1-2, the V gene TRBV30; 9 nucleotides match TRBD1. V trimming: 3 bases; J trimming: 14 bases; junction bases outside the gene matches: 10. Germline CDR1 reads GTSNPN; CDR2 reads SVGIG (reference sequence). This CDR3 is built from 12 residues. CDR3 protein: CAWSQIQGAPTF. As DNA, the CDR3 is TGTGCCTGGAGCCAAATACAGGGGGCGCCGACCTTC.

V usage is TRBV4-2 and J usage is TRBJ1-2, with unresolved D. CDR1 is LGHNA, CDR2 YNFKEQ, per germline. Trimming shortened V by 3 bases and J by 4 bases, and 15 bases separated the two germline ends. This CDR3 region has 15 residues. For the CDR3, the DNA is TGTGCCAGCAGCCATGTGGCCGCTGAGGGCTATGGCTACACCTTC. Translation gives CASSHVAAEGYGYTF.

This clone was counted between two and nine times. V is TRBV15 and J is TRBJ2-2; no reliable D call. Germline CDR1 is LNHNV and CDR2 is YYDKDF (reference sequence). Trimming took off 0 bases at V and 2 bases at J, with 7 bases between the two ends. There are 15 residues in the CDR3. Written as DNA, the CDR3 is TGTGCCACCAGCAGAGATATAGTAAACACCGGGGAGCTGTTTTTT. Translated, it gives CATSRDIVNTGELFF.

This clone has only a few counts. J is TRBJ2-7 and V is TRBV2; D possibly uses TRBD1 or TRBD2 (6 bases each). The V end was cut by 4 bases, the J end by 3 bases, with 16 bases between. The germline gives CDR1 SNHLY, CDR2 FYNNEI. This CDR3 contains 15 residues. In DNA form, the CDR3 reads TGTGCCAGCAGTGCCAAGGGGGGAGAGGGCTACGAGCAGTACTTC. Its translation is CASSAKGGEGYEQYF.

As to this clone: The CDR3 ends on some other residue instead of the conserved phenylalanine or tryptophan, so this is likely a read error. This chain uses TRBV4-2 with TRBJ1-5, with 9 bases matching TRBD1. Germline assignment: CDR1 LGHNA and CDR2 YNFKEQ. V trimming: 4 bases; J trimming: 5 bases; junction bases outside the gene matches: 6. This CDR3 is 15 amino acids long. The CDR3 sequence is CASSRVQGADQPQHY. CDR3 DNA sequence: TGTGCCAGCAGCCGAGTACAGGGGGCGGATCAGCCCCAGCATTAT.

The chain joins TRBV7-7 to TRBJ2-5, with 12 bases that match TRBD2. This CDR3 has 18 amino acids. Losses at the gene ends were 5 bases for V and 3 bases for J; bases not matched to a gene: 13. The germline V gene has CDR1 SSHAT and CDR2 FNYEAQ (reference sequence). The CDR3 region has the DNA TGTGCCAGCAGCCGGCGACTAGCGGGGGCAAAAAGGGAAGAGACCCAGTACTTC. It is translated as CASSRRLAGAKREETQYF.

The table lists this clone with a few counts. The same CDR3 is also encoded by other DNA sequences in this sample. The chain is built from TRBV10-3 and TRBJ2-7, with 7 bases aligning to TRBD2. This CDR3 region has 15 residues. V lost 0 bases and J lost 0; bases outside the gene matches: 2. The germline gives CDR1 ENHRY, CDR2 SYGVKD. The CDR3 DNA reads TGTGCCATCAGTGAGTCGACGGGGGGCTCCTACGAGCAGTACTTC. This codes for CAISESTGGSYEQYF.

The chain uses TRBV28 and TRBJ2-5; D gene unclear. Trimming removed 8 bases from V and 5 bases from J, with 24 bases in between. Germline V CDR1 and CDR2: MDHEN, SYDVKM. The CDR3 covers 16 residues. CDR3 loop: CASPQDHKPRLETQYF. CDR3 coding DNA: TGTGCCAGCCCGCAGGACCACAAACCTCGGTTGGAGACCCAGTACTTC.

The chain employs TRBV7-8 and TRBJ2-1; no firm D call. Germline V gene sequence: CDR1 SGHVS, CDR2 FQNEAQ. The ends were cut back, 2 bases at V and 13 bases at J, with 9 bases in the middle. The CDR3 runs to 11 residues. The CDR3 is CASSLLADQFF. The CDR3 bases are TGTGCCAGCAGCTTACTGGCGGATCAGTTCTTC.

Only a few counts were recorded for this clone. The CDR3 loop reads CASSRILAGEQFF. In DNA form, the CDR3 reads TGCGCCAGCAGCCGCATACTAGCGGGTGAGCAGTTCTTC. The rearrangement uses TRBV5-1 and TRBJ2-1, with 9 bases aligning to TRBD2. V shed 4 bases, J shed 9 bases, and the junction held 5 bases outside the gene matches. The CDR3 consists of 13 residues. Germline lookup yields CDR1 SGHRS and CDR2 YFSETQ.

This clone was observed a few times. Here the CDR3 reads CASSDSSGEETQYF. In nucleotides, the CDR3 is TGCGCCAGCAGCGACTCTAGCGGGGAGGAGACCCAGTACTTC. The chain combines TRBV5-1 with TRBJ2-5, with 9 bases matching TRBD2. Trimming took 4 bases from V and 5 from J; bases not matched to a gene: 6. This CDR3 has 14 residues. Germline V lookup: CDR1 SGHRS, CDR2 YFSETQ.

This clone has just a few counts. The CDR3 DNA is TGTGCCAGCAGTGCGTCACTAGCGGAAGAGACCCAGTACTTC. Translating gives CASSASLAEETQYF. The chain links TRBV9 to TRBJ2-5; 8 nucleotides line up with TRBD2. V lost 5 bases and J lost 3; bases outside the gene matches: 6. The CDR3 spans 14 residues. Per germline, CDR1 SGDLS and CDR2 YYNGEE.

This clone turned up a few times. The chain recombines TRBV19 with TRBJ2-1; no definite D call. Germline CDR1 is LNHDA and CDR2 is SQIVND (reference sequence). The length of the CDR3 is 13 residues. Trimming shortened V by 7 bases and J by 4 bases, and 11 bases separated the two germline ends. CDR3: CASTPETYNEQFF. CDR3 nucleotide sequence: TGTGCCAGTACTCCGGAGACGTACAATGAGCAGTTCTTC. Variable domain in full (rest from reference TRBV19 and TRBJ2-1): DGGITQSPKYLFRKEGQNVTLSCEQNLNHDAMYWYRQDPGQGLRLIYYSQIVNDFQKGDIAEGYSVSREKKESFPLTVTSAQKNPTAFYLCASTPETYNEQFFGPGTRLTVL.

The V and J genes are TRBV6-5 and TRBJ1-2, with no clear D. In germline, CDR1 is MNHEY, CDR2 SVGAGI. This CDR3 has 14 residues. Trimming removed 0 bases at V and 4 bases at J, with 9 bases between. The CDR3 protein is CASSYSSPFYGYTF. For the CDR3, the DNA is TGTGCCAGCAGTTACTCGAGTCCGTTCTATGGCTACACCTTC.

This clone has only a few counts. The chain is built from TRBV7-9 and TRBJ2-3; D may match TRBD1 or TRBD2 (5 bases each). Germline V lookup: CDR1 SEHNR, CDR2 FQNEAQ (reference sequence). The V end lost 5 bases, the J end lost 3 bases, and 18 bases lay between the germline ends. The CDR3 has 16 residues. The CDR3 DNA reads as TGTGCCAGCAGCACCGGGACCTCCCCAGGGACAGATACGCAGTATTTT. Translation: CASSTGTSPGTDTQYF. Using reference TRBV7-9 and TRBJ2-3 for the parts outside the CDR3, the full variable domain is DTGVSQNPRHKITKRGQNVTFRCDPISEHNRLYWYRQTLGQGPEFLTYFQNEAQLEKSRLLSDRFSAERPKGSFSTLEIQRTEQGDSAMYLCASSTGTSPGTDTQYFGPGTRLTVL.

This clone appeared a few times. Other DNA sequences in the same sample also yield this CDR3. This rearrangement joins TRBV30 to TRBJ1-3; unclear D gene. The CDR3 is 12 residues long. Germline CDR1 reads GTSNPN; CDR2 reads SVGIG (reference sequence). Between the trimmed V and J ends, which lost 3 bases and 0 bases, there was a span of 3 bases. The CDR3 loop is CAWSLSGNTIYF. CDR3 in DNA: TGTGCCTGGAGCCTCTCTGGAAACACCATATATTTT.

This clone was seen a few times. This chain links TRBV29-1 with TRBJ2-1; a possible D gene is TRBD2 (7 bases). This CDR3 contains 14 residues. From germline, CDR1 is SQVTM and CDR2 ANQGSEA. V was clipped by 4 bases and J by 5 bases, with 15 bases between them. This CDR3 reads CSVAGGWGHNEQFF. CDR3 nucleotide sequence: TGCAGCGTTGCGGGGGGCTGGGGACACAATGAGCAGTTCTTC.

The chain has TRBV30 and TRBJ1-6; possible D gene TRBD1, 6 bases. In germline, CDR1 is GTSNPN, CDR2 SVGIG (reference sequence). Between the trimmed V and J ends, which lost 3 bases and 9 bases, there was a span of 15 bases. CDR3 size: 14 residues. The CDR3 DNA reads as TGTGCCTGGAGCAGAAGAGGGGGGCCTTCACCCCTCCACTTT. Protein product: CAWSRRGGPSPLHF.

Written as DNA, the CDR3 is TGTGCCAGCAGGCCCCCGGGGCGGGCTGAAGCTTTCTTT. Translation: CASRPPGRAEAFF. The chain carries TRBV28 and TRBJ1-1; D perhaps matches TRBD1 (5 bases). This CDR3 is 13 amino acids long. V was shortened by 6 bases and J by 6 bases, with 14 bases between the two germline ends. Germline V gives CDR1 MDHEN, CDR2 SYDVKM.

The V call is TRBV30, the J call TRBJ1-1, with D hard to call. V shed 0 bases and J shed 0 bases, with 17 bases lying between them. The CDR3 sequence is 17 residues long. Germline assignment: CDR1 GTSNPN and CDR2 SVGIG (reference sequence). The CDR3 nucleotides read TGTGCCTGGAGTGTACTGGGAGGGCTCCTAATGAACACTGAAGCTTTCTTT. Encoded protein: CAWSVLGGLLMNTEAFF.

The sample holds a few counts of this clone. The genes are TRBV5-1 and TRBJ1-1; D ambiguous. V lost 3 bases to trimming and J lost 8 bases, with 17 bases between them. The CDR3 sequence is 14 residues long. Germline assignment: CDR1 SGHRS and CDR2 YFSETQ. The CDR3: CASSYLSGDDEAFF. CDR3 bases: TGCGCCAGCAGCTACCTATCGGGAGACGACGAAGCTTTCTTT.

CDR3 nucleotides: TGTGCCAGCAGTGTGGGGGACAGGGCCAATTCACCCCTCCACTTT. It yields the protein CASSVGDRANSPLHF. V gene TRBV2 combines with J gene TRBJ1-6; 9 positions match TRBD1. CDR1 is SNHLY and CDR2 is FYNNEI in the germline V gene. Germline trimming cut 4 bases from V and 7 bases from J; bases unmatched to any gene: 5. There are 15 residues in the CDR3. Full variable domain (rest looked up from reference TRBV2 and TRBJ1-6): EPEVTQTPSHQVTQMGQEVILRCVPISNHLYFYWYRQILGQKVEFLVSFYNNEISEKSEIFDDQFSVERPDGSNFTLKIRSTKLEDSAMYFCASSVGDRANSPLHFGNGTRLTVT.

This clone was seen only a few times. V usage is TRBV25-1 and J usage is TRBJ2-1, with D maybe TRBD2 (5 bases). The CDR3 totals 15 residues. Germline V lookup: CDR1 MGHDK, CDR2 SYGVNS. Trimming shortened V by 1 base and J by 0 bases, and 7 bases separated the two germline ends. The CDR3 DNA reads TGTGCCAGCAGTGAATCGGGAAGCTCCTACAATGAGCAGTTCTTC. Translation gives CASSESGSSYNEQFF.

The genes are TRBV7-2 and TRBJ1-2, with TRBD1 matching over 8 bases. The CDR3 has 16 amino acids. Germline lookup yields CDR1 SGHTA and CDR2 FQGNSA. The V gene end was trimmed by 1 base and the J gene end by 6 bases; junction bases not matched to a gene: 10. The CDR3 sequence is CASSLVWRTGYDGYTF. The CDR3 nucleotides read TGTGCCAGCAGCTTAGTCTGGAGGACAGGGTACGATGGCTACACCTTC. Looking up the rest from reference TRBV7-2 and TRBJ1-2 gives the full variable domain: GAGVSQSPSNKVTEKGKDVELRCDPISGHTALYWYRQSLGQGLEFLIYFQGNSAPDKSGLPSDRFSAERTGGSVSTLTIQRTQQEDSAVYLCASSLVWRTGYDGYTFGSGTRLTVV.